This TCR beta chain was sequenced for a study of blood T cell repertoires in COVID-19. Study in general: Donors in the United States, Italy and Spain gave samples during acute or convalescent COVID-19. PBMCs, B-cell-depleted T cells, or T cells provided the cDNA or gDNA that made up the material.

Original processing notes: The authors estimated nucleated cell counts from reference gene primer amplification. Clones were sequenced by immunoSEQ multiplex PCR, and TCRdb holds only the in-frame ones, with some missing. V, J and clone size are taken as reported in that table, and D and trimming were inferred from the DNA itself. This table has 81,000 or so clones, roughly 92% appearing once. Sample: peripheral blood. The receptor was derived from a woman aged 60-70 years with active COVID-19.

The CDR3 is CASSPRTGSSPLHF. CDR3 DNA sequence: TGTGCCAGCAGCCCCCGGACAGGGAGTTCACCCCTCCACTTT. The chain carries TRBV9 and TRBJ1-6, with 8 bases that match TRBD1. There are 14 residues in the CDR3. Per the germline V gene, CDR1 is SGDLS and CDR2 is YYNGEE. J was trimmed by 9 bases and V by 4 bases; bases with no gene match: 6.